This entry concerns a single T cell receptor beta chain. The data belong to a study of blood T cell repertoires in COVID-19. On the study more broadly: COVID-19 samples, acute and convalescent, were from the United States, Italy and Spain. Nucleic acid was either cDNA or gDNA, and it came from T cells, B-cell-depleted T cells, or PBMCs.

Germline V gene sequence: CDR1 MNHEY, CDR2 SVGAGI. The CDR3 extends over 14 amino acids. The V end lost 1 base, the J end lost 3 bases, and 7 bases lay between the germline ends. In the authors' workflow: The authors estimated nucleated cell counts from reference gene primer amplification. The method was immunoSEQ multiplex PCR; TCRdb's version includes in-frame clones alone and lacks a portion of them. From that table come the V and J calls and clone size; the DNA was used to work out D and trimming. This sample yields approximately 320,000 clones, of which almost 85% are seen a single time; 7.2% belongs to the top ten.

The TCR comes from a human donor in a cohort sampled during active COVID-19. The V and J genes are TRBV6-5 and TRBJ2-1; perhaps TRBD1 as D (5 bases). The specimen sequenced was peripheral blood. CDR3 protein: CASSYLTDYNEQFF. The CDR3 DNA reads TGTGCCAGCAGTTACTTGACAGACTACAATGAGCAGTTCTTC.